This T cell receptor beta chain originates from a study of T cell repertoires in cytomegalovirus infection. This CDR3 spans 14 amino acids. V was trimmed by 4 bases and J by 8 bases, leaving 15 bases between them. The germline gives CDR1 MDHEN, CDR2 SYDVKM. TCRdb re-called the reads with MiXCR, one entry per CDR3 protein. The table records 250,000 to 300,000 distinct CDR3 sequences, about 23% of them present only once. Concerning this clonotype itself: Its cognate antigen is unknown.

Study-level results: In two of eight donors, the top clonotype was HLA-C-restricted CMV-specific.

The V gene is TRBV28, the J gene TRBJ2-1; D not certain. The sample comprised PBMCs. The TCR was taken from a human donor in good health (CMV status not recorded). Some clones in this sample may be carry-over from other donors' samples. CDR3 sequence: CASSSNSLWDEQFF. In DNA form, the CDR3 reads TGTGCCAGCAGTTCTAACTCTCTCTGGGATGAGCAGTTCTTC.